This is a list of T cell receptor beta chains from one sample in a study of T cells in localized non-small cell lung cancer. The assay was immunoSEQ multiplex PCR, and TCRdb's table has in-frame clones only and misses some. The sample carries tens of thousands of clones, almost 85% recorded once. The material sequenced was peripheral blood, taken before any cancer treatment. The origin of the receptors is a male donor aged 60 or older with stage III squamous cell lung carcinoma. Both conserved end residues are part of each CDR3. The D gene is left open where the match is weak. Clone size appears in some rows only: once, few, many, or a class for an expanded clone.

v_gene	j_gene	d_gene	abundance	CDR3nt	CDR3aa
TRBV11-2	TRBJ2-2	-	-	TGTGCCAGCAGCCCAAGCAGGGTGAACACCGGGGAGCTGTTTTTT	CASSPSRVNTGELFF
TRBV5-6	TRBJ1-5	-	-	TGTGCCAGCAGCTCGGGGGTTAGCAATCAGCCCCAGCATTTT	CASSSGVSNQPQHF
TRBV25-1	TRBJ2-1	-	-	TGTGCCAGCAGTCGACTCCCCAATGAGCAGTTCTTC	CASSRLPNEQFF
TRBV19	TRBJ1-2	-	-	TGTGCCAGTAGTGAGCCGGGGCGAAACGCAGGCTACACCTTC	CASSEPGRNAGYTF
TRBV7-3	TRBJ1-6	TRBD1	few	TGTGCCAGCAGCCCGCGACAGGGTACACCCCTCCACTTT	CASSPRQGTPLHF
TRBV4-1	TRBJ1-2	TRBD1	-	TGCGCCAGCAGCCATCGGGACAGCTGGGACTATGGCTACACCTTC	CASSHRDSWDYGYTF
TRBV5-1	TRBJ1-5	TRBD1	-	TGCGCCAGCAGCCCGGGGCCAGGGGGCCGGGATCAGCCCCAGCATTTT	CASSPGPGGRDQPQHF
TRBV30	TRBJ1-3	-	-	TGTGCCTGGAGTGTAGCGGGGACCGGAAACACCATATATTTT	CAWSVAGTGNTIYF
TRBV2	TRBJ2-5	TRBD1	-	TGTGCCAGCAGTCCTCGACAGGGGACGGAGACCCAGTACTTC	CASSPRQGTETQYF
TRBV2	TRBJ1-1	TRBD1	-	TGTGCCAGCAATGGGGGGACAGGGGCGATGAACACTGAAGCTTTCTTT	CASNGGTGAMNTEAFF
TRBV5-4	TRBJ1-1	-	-	TGTGTCAGCAGCTTGGGGGGGAAAACTGAAGCTTTCTTT	CVSSLGGKTEAFF
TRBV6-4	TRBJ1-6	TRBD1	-	TGTGCCAGCAGTATTTACAGGGGTTCACCCCTCCACTTT	CASSIYRGSPLHF
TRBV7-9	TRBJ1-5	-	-	TGTGCCAGCAGCTTCCCCAATCAGCCCCAGCATTTT	CASSFPNQPQHF
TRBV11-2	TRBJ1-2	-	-	TGTGCCAGCAGCCACCGGACGGATTATGGCTACACCTTC	CASSHRTDYGYTF
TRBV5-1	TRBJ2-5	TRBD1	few	TGCGCCAGCAGCCTGGGACAGGCCCAAGAGACCCAGTACTTC	CASSLGQAQETQYF
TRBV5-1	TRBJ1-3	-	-	TGCGCCAGCAGCTTGTCGGGCCCCTCTGGAAACACCATATATTTT	CASSLSGPSGNTIYF
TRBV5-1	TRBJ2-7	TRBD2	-	TGCGCCAGCAGCCCTGGACTAGCGGGAGGCAACGAGCAGTACTTC	CASSPGLAGGNEQYF
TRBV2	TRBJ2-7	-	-	TGTGCCAGCAGCGAGGGGTTGAGCTACGAGCAGTACTTC	CASSEGLSYEQYF
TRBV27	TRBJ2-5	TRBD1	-	TGTGCCAGCAGTCCTCTCGGGACAGGGGTAATTCAGACCCAGTACTTC	CASSPLGTGVIQTQYF
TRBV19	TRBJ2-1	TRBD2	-	TGTGCCAGCACTGGGACTAGAAGAAGGGCCTTTGGGAATGAGCAGTTCTTC	CASTGTRRRAFGNEQFF
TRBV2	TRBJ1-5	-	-	TGTGCCAGCAGTGGGGGTTACAATCAGCCCCAGCATTTT	CASSGGYNQPQHF
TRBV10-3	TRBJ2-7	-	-	TGTGCCATCAGTGAGTCGTTGGTGCCCTACGAGCAGTACTTC	CAISESLVPYEQYF
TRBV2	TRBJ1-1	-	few	TGTGCCAGCACCCATTCCAGTGGAGGGGCTATGATGAACACTGAAGCTTTCTTT	CASTHSSGGAMMNTEAFF
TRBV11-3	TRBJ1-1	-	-	TGTGCCAGCAGCCGATCTGGGACGGCAAGAGAAGCTTTCTTT	CASSRSGTAREAFF
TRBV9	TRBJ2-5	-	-	TGTGCCAGCAGCGTAGATATCCAGCCGGTGAAGACCCAGTACTTC	CASSVDIQPVKTQYF
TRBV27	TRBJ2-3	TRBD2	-	TGTGCCAGCAGTCCCCTTGTTATAGCGGGAGGTGGGGGGAGCGCAGATACGCAGTATTTT	CASSPLVIAGGGGSADTQYF
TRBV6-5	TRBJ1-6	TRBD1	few	TGTGCCAGCAGGGGACAGCTTGATTCACCCCTCCACTTT	CASRGQLDSPLHF
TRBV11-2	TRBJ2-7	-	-	TGTGCCAGCAGTTCGATCAGGGGATCCTACGAGCAGTACTTC	CASSSIRGSYEQYF
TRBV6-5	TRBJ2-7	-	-	TGTGCCAGCTGGAAATATAACTCCTACGAGCAGTACTTC	CASWKYNSYEQYF
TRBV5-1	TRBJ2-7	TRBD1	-	TGCGCCAGCAGCTTGGGGGGACAGGGTCCCTACGAGCAGTACTTC	CASSLGGQGPYEQYF
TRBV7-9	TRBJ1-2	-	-	TGTGCCACCCCGTCCGGACAGCGCAGCTATGGCTACACCTTC	CATPSGQRSYGYTF
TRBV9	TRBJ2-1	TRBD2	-	TGTGCCAGCAGCGTAGTCCCGGGACTAGCGGGAGGGTACAATGAGCAGTTCTTC	CASSVVPGLAGGYNEQFF